The subject of this entry is one T cell receptor beta chain. Antigen specificity is unknown. The data are from a study of T cell responses to AZD1222 COVID-19 vaccine. Study-level information: Second doses that came at about 4 or about 12 weeks were put together. Regarding the study as a whole: Targeting of unmutated variant regions was reportedly seen in nearly half of spike-specific TCRs. Donor demographics were predominantly white British with a female majority; clonal diversity may be underestimated. Baseline seropositivity characterized only a handful of AZD1222 recipients.

The germline CDR1 and CDR2 sequences are SGHRS and YFSETQ. This CDR3 region has 13 residues. Trimming removed 0 bases from V and 3 bases from J, with 6 bases in between. Repertoires were generated with immunoSEQ multiplex PCR, while TCRdb's copy carries only in-frame clones and drops some. The repertoire holds tens of thousands of clones, with around 86% as singletons. The origin of this receptor is an adult in good health. Here the sequenced sample was peripheral blood, taken on day 0 of AZD1222 vaccination. The chain joins TRBV5-1 to TRBJ1-1; D is ambiguous. The CDR3 DNA sequence: TGCGCCAGCAGCTTGGGGTTCGACACTGAAGCTTTCTTT. Protein sequence: CASSLGFDTEAFF. Complete variable domain (other parts from reference TRBV5-1 and TRBJ1-1): KAGVTQTPRYLIKTRGQQVTLSCSPISGHRSVSWYQQTPGQGLQFLFEYFSETQRNKGNFPGRFSGRQFSNSRSEMNVSTLELGDSALYLCASSLGFDTEAFFGQGTRLTVV.